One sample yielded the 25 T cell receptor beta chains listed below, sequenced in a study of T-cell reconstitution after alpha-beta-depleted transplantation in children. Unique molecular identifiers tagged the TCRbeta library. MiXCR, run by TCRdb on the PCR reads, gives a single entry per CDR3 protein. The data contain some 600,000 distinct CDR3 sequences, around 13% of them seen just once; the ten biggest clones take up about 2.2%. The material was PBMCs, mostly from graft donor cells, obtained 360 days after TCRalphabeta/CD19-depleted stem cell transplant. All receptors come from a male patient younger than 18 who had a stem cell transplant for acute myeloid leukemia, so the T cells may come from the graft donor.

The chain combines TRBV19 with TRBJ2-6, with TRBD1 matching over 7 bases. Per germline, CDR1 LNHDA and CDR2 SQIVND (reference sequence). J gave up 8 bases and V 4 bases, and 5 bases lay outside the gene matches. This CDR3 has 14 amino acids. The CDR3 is CASSRPQGTNVLTF. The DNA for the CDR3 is TGTGCCAGTAGTAGGCCACAGGGGACCAACGTCCTGACTTTC.

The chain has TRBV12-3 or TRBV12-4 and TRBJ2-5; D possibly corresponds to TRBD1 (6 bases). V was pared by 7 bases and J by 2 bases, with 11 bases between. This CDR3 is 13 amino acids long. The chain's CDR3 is CASTRGGQETQYF. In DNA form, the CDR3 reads TGTGCCAGCACTCGAGGGGGACAAGAGACCCAGTACTTC.

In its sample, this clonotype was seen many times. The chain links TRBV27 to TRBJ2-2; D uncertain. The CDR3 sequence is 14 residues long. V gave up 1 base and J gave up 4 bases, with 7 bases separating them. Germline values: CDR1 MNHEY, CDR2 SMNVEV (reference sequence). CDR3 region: CASSLWRRTGELFF. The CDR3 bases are TGTGCCAGCAGTTTATGGCGTCGCACCGGGGAGCTGTTTTTT.

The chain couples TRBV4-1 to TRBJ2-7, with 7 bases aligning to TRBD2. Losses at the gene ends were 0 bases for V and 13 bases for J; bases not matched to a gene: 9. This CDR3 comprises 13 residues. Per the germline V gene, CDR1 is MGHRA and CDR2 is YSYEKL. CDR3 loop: CASSQDQRGEAYF. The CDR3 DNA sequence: TGCGCCAGCAGCCAAGATCAACGGGGGGAGGCTTACTTC.

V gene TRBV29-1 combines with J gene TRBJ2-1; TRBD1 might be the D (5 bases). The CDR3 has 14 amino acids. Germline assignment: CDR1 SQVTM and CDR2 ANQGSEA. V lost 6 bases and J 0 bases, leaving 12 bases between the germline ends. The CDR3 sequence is CSVDRFSSYNEQFF. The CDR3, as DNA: TGCAGCGTCGACAGATTTAGCTCCTACAATGAGCAGTTCTTC.

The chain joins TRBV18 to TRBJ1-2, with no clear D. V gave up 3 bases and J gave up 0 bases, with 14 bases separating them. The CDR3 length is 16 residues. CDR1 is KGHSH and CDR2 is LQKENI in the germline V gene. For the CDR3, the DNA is TGTGCCAGCTCACCCCTTGCGGACTTAGCTAACTATGGCTACACCTTC. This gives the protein CASSPLADLANYGYTF.

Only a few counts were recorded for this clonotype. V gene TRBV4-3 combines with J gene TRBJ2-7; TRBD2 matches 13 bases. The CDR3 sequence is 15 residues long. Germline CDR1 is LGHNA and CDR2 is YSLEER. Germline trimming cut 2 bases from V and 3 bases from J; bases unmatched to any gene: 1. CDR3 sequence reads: CASSQRLAGGYEQYF. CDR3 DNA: TGCGCCAGCAGCCAAAGACTAGCGGGAGGCTACGAGCAGTACTTC.

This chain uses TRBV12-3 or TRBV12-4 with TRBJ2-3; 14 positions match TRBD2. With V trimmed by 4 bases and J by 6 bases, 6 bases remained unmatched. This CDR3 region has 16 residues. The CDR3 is CASSSSGTSGSDTQYF. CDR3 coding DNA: TGTGCCAGCAGTTCTTCCGGGACTAGCGGGAGCGATACGCAGTATTTT.

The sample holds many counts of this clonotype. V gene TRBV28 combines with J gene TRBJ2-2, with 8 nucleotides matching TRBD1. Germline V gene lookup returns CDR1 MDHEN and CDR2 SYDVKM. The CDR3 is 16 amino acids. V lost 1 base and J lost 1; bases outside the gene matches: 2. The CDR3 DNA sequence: TGTGCCAGCAGTTTATCCGGGACAGGGAACACCGGGGAGCTGTTTTTT. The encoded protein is CASSLSGTGNTGELFF.

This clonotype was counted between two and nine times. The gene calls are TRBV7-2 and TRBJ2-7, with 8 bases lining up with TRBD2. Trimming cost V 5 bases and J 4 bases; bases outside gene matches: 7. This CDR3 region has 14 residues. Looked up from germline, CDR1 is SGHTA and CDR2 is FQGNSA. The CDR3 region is CASSQSGSWYEQYF. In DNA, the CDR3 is TGTGCCAGCAGCCAAAGCGGGAGTTGGTACGAGCAGTACTTC. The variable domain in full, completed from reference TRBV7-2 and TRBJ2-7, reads GAGVSQSPSNKVTEKGKDVELRCDPISGHTALYWYRQSLGQGLEFLIYFQGNSAPDKSGLPSDRFSAERTGGSVSTLTIQRTQQEDSAVYLCASSQSGSWYEQYFGPGTRLTVT.

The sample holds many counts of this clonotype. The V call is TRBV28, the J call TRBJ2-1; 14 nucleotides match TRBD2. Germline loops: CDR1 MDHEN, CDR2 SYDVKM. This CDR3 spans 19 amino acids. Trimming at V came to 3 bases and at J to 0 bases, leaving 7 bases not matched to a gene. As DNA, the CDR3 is TGTGCCAGCAGTTTCCCGGGACTAGCGGGAGCGATCTCCTACAATGAGCAGTTCTTC. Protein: CASSFPGLAGAISYNEQFF.

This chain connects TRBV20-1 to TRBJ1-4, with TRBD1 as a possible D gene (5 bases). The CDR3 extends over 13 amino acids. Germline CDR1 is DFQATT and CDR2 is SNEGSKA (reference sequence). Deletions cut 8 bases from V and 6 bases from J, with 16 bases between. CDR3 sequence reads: CSPNGGKDEKLFF. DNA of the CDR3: TGCAGTCCGAATGGGGGTAAAGATGAAAAACTGTTTTTT.

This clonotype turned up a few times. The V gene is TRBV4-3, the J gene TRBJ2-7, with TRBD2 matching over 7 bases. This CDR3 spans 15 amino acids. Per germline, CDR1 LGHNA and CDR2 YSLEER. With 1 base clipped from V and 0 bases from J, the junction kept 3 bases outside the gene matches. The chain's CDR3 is CASSQASGSSYEQYF. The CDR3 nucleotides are TGCGCCAGCAGCCAAGCTAGCGGTAGCTCCTACGAGCAGTACTTC.

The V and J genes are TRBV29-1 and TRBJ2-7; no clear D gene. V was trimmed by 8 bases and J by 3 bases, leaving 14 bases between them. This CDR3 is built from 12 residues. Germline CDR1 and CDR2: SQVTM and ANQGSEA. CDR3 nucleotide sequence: TGCAGCATTAGGTCCTCGGGCTACGAGCAGTACTTC. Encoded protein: CSIRSSGYEQYF.

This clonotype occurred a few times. Here the CDR3 DNA reads TGTGCCAGCAGCCTCCGACTAGCGTCCTACGAGCAGTACTTC. Amino acids: CASSLRLASYEQYF. The chain links TRBV14 to TRBJ2-7, with 8 positions matching TRBD2. CDR1 is SGHDN, CDR2 FVKESK, per germline. The ends lost 4 bases at V and 1 base at J; junction bases unmatched: 3. The CDR3 loop spans 14 amino acids.

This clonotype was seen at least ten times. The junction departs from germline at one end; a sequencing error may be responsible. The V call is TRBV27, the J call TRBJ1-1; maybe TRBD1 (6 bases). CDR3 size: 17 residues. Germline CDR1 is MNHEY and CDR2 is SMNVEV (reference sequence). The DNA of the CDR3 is TGTGCCAGCAGTTCAAAGGGACGGGGGGCGCTGAAAACTGAAGCTTTCTTT. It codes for CASSSKGRGALKTEAFF.

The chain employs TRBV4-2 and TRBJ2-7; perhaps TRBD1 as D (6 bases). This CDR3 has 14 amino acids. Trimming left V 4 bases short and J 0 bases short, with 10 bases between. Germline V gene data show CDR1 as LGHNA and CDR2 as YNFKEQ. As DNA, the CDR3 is TGTGCCAGCAGCCCTAGGGACAACTCCTACGAGCAGTACTTC. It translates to CASSPRDNSYEQYF.

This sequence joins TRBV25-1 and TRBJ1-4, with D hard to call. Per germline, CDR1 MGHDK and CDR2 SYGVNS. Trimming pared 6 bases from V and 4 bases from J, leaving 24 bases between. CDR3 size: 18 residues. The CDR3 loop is CASSPRDFRGPLNEKLFF. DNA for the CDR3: TGTGCCAGCAGCCCTCGGGATTTCAGAGGCCCTCTTAATGAAAAACTGTTTTTT.

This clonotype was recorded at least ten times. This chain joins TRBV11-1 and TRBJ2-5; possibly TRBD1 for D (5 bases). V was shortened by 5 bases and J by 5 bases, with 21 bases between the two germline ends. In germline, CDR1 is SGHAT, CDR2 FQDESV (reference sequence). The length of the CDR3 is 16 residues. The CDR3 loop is CASSPTATPGIETQYF. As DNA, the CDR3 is TGTGCCAGCAGCCCGACAGCGACTCCTGGTATTGAGACCCAGTACTTC.

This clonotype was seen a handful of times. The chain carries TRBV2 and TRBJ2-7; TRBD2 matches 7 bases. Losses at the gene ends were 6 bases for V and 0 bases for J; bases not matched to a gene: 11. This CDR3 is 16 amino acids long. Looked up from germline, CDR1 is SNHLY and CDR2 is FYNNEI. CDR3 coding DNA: TGTGCCAGCAGACCCGGGAGCCTAGCGGACTCCTACGAGCAGTACTTC. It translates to CASRPGSLADSYEQYF.

The CDR3 is CSAPDGGEVYEQYF. CDR3 nucleotide sequence: TGCAGTGCCCCAGACGGAGGGGAGGTCTACGAGCAGTACTTC. This chain links TRBV20-1 with TRBJ2-7; D possibly corresponds to TRBD2 (6 bases). V was clipped by 6 bases and J by 3 bases, with 18 bases between them. The CDR3 is 14 amino acids. Germline V CDR1 and CDR2: DFQATT, SNEGSKA (reference sequence).

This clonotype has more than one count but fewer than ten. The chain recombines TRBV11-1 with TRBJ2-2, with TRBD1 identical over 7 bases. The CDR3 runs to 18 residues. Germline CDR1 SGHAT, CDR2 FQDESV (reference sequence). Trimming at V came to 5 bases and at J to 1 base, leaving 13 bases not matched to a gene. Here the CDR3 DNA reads TGTGCCAGCAGCCCGGCCAGGCGACAGGGCTGGAACACCGGGGAGCTGTTTTTT. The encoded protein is CASSPARRQGWNTGELFF.

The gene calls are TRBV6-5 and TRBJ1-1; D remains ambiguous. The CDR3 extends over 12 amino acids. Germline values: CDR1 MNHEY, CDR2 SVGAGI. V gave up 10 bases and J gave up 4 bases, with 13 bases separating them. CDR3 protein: CATYEVVTEAFF. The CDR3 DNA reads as TGTGCCACCTACGAGGTGGTCACTGAAGCTTTCTTT.

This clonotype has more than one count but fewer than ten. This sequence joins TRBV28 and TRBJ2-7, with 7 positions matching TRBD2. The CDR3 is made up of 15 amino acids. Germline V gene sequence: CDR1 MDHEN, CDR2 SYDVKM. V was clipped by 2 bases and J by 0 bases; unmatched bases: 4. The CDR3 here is CASSLRGRGSYEQYF. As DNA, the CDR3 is TGTGCCAGCAGTTTACGGGGGAGGGGCTCCTACGAGCAGTACTTC. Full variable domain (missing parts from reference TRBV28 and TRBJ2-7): DVKVTQSSRYLVKRTGEKVFLECVQDMDHENMFWYRQDPGLGLRLIYFSYDVKMKEKGDIPEGYSVSREKKERFSLILESASTNQTSMYLCASSLRGRGSYEQYFGPGTRLTVT.

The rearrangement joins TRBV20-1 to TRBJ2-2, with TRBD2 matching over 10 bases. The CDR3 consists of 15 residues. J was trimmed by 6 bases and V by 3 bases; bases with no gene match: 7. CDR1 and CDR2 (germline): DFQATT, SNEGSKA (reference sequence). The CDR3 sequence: CSASRLAGVSGELFF. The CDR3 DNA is TGCAGTGCTAGCCGCCTAGCGGGAGTTTCCGGGGAGCTGTTTTTT.